The source of this T cell receptor (beta chain) is a study of blood T cell repertoires in COVID-19. Study details: From the United States, Italy and Spain came samples of acute and convalescent COVID-19. Sources were T cells, B-cell-depleted T cells, or PBMCs; the material itself was cDNA or gDNA.

Profiled with immunoSEQ multiplex PCR; TCRdb holds only in-frame clones, not every one. The data contain some 40,000 clones, 80% to 90% of them singletons. The CDR3 runs 13 residues. V lost 6 bases and J lost 5, with 13 bases in between. The germline V gene encodes CDR1 MDHEN and CDR2 SYDVKM. V usage is TRBV28 and J usage is TRBJ2-5; no reliable D call. The source is a man in his forties or fifties with active COVID-19. Sequencing used peripheral blood. For the CDR3, the DNA is TGTGCCAGCAGCCGAGAAGGCGGCGAGACCCAGTACTTC. This translates into CASSREGGETQYF. Together with reference TRBV28 and TRBJ2-5, the CDR3 gives the full variable domain: DVKVTQSSRYLVKRTGEKVFLECVQDMDHENMFWYRQDPGLGLRLIYFSYDVKMKEKGDIPEGYSVSREKKERFSLILESASTNQTSMYLCASSREGGETQYFGPGTRLLVL.